The sequence of this T cell receptor beta chain was determined in a study of blood T cell repertoires in COVID-19. Overall study context: The analysed material was cDNA or gDNA that came from T cells, B-cell-depleted T cells, or PBMCs.

Generated by immunoSEQ multiplex PCR, the TCRdb table keeps only in-frame clones and is missing some. Among fewer than 85,000 clones listed, around three quarters were seen once. This CDR3 contains 13 residues. Germline V gives CDR1 LNHDA, CDR2 SQIVND (reference sequence). V was shortened by 7 bases and J by 5 bases, with 13 bases between the two germline ends. The rearrangement uses TRBV19 and TRBJ2-3; D is perhaps TRBD2 (6 bases). The source of this sequence is an elderly woman with active or convalescent COVID-19. Sequencing input: peripheral blood. The CDR3 DNA reads as TGTGCCAGTATCAAGGCGGAGGGAGATACGCAGTATTTT. Translating gives CASIKAEGDTQYF.